A selection of T cell receptor beta chains follows, all from one sample in a study of technical replicates of blood from a few donors. Here immunoSEQ multiplex PCR was the method, and the copy in TCRdb shows in-frame clones only, minus some. Of fewer than 65,000 clones detected, roughly 89% appear once; the ten largest clones hold around 5.2%. Sequencing used PBMCs. These receptors came from a human donor in good health. Some clones in this sample may be carry-over from other donors' samples. The CDR3 runs from the conserved cysteine through the conserved F or W. The D gene is left open where the match is weak. The listing skips clone size in some rows; elsewhere it reads once, few, many or a size class.

clone size	J gene	D gene	V gene	CDR3 DNA	CDR3 protein
NA	TRBJ2-7	TRBD1	TRBV10-3	TGTGCCATCAGACAGGGGAGCTTAGCCTACGAGCAGTACTTC	CAIRQGSLAYEQYF
NA	TRBJ2-4	TRBD2	TRBV6-6	TGTGCCAGCAGTTACCTAGCGGGAGACGGAAACATTCAGTACTTC	CASSYLAGDGNIQYF
NA	TRBJ1-1	TRBD1	TRBV18	TGTGCCAGCTCACCCCGACAGGGCAAGAACACTGAAGCTTTCTTT	CASSPRQGKNTEAFF
NA	TRBJ2-2	NA	TRBV7-8	TGTGCCAGCAGCCGGACAGCTGGGGAGCTGTTTTTT	CASSRTAGELFF
NA	TRBJ2-2	NA	TRBV6-1	TGTGCCAGCAGTGAATGGGCGGGGAGCCTTCTAGGGGAGCTGTTTTTT	CASSEWAGSLLGELFF
NA	TRBJ2-7	NA	TRBV11-2	TGTGCCAGCAGCTTAGCGCCAGGGAGGCGCGAGCAGTACTTC	CASSLAPGRREQYF
NA	TRBJ2-1	TRBD2	TRBV7-9	TGTGCCAGCAGCCCTTCCCCCAGCGGGGGTTCCTACAATGAGCAGTTCTTC	CASSPSPSGGSYNEQFF
NA	TRBJ1-3	TRBD1	TRBV4-2	TGTGCCAGCAGCCAAAGGACAGGGAGGGCTGGAAACACCATATATTTT	CASSQRTGRAGNTIYF
NA	TRBJ2-2	NA	TRBV7-3	TGTGCCAGCAGCTTAGGACAAAACACCGGGGAGCTGTTTTTT	CASSLGQNTGELFF
NA	TRBJ2-3	NA	TRBV7-6	TGTGCCAGCAGCCTATCTAGCACAGATACGCAGTATTTT	CASSLSSTDTQYF
NA	TRBJ2-5	NA	TRBV7-9	TGTGCCAGCAACCACCGTTTGGAGGATCGCCAAGAGACCCAGTACTTC	CASNHRLEDRQETQYF
NA	TRBJ2-5	TRBD2	TRBV6-5	TGTGCCAGCAGTCCTTCTAGGACTAGTGGAGAGACCCAGTACTTC	CASSPSRTSGETQYF
NA	TRBJ1-1	TRBD1	TRBV30	TGTGCCTGGAGAAGATCAGGGACAGGGAACACTGAAGCTTTCTTT	CAWRRSGTGNTEAFF
NA	TRBJ2-7	TRBD2	TRBV27	TGTGCCAGCAGTCCGGGGGGGAAGCAGTACTTC	CASSPGGKQYF
NA	TRBJ2-7	NA	TRBV6-5	TGTGCCAGCAGAGGAGGACTATCTCAAAACGAGCAGTACTTC	CASRGGLSQNEQYF
NA	TRBJ2-7	NA	TRBV30	TGTGCCTGGAGTCCATCCGGCCGACAGTACGAGCAGTACTTC	CAWSPSGRQYEQYF
NA	TRBJ2-2	NA	TRBV18	TGTGCCAGCTCACCACAAGCTGTTAACACCGGGGAGCTGTTTTTT	CASSPQAVNTGELFF
NA	TRBJ2-7	NA	TRBV7-2	TGTGCCAGCAGAAAAGACAGCTCCTACGAGCAGTACTTC	CASRKDSSYEQYF
few	TRBJ2-5	NA	TRBV9	TGTGCCAGCAGCCAAGGACAGCAAGAGACCCAGTACTTC	CASSQGQQETQYF
NA	TRBJ2-7	TRBD1	TRBV18	TGTGCCAGCTCACCGGGACAGGCCTTCTACGAGCAGTACTTC	CASSPGQAFYEQYF
NA	TRBJ1-5	TRBD1	TRBV5-6	TGTGCCAGCAGCTCGTGGACAGGGGATAGCAATCAGCCCCAGCATTTT	CASSSWTGDSNQPQHF
NA	TRBJ2-5	TRBD2	TRBV5-1	TGCGCCAGCAGCTTGGTCCTAGCGGAAGAGACCCAGTACTTC	CASSLVLAEETQYF
once	TRBJ2-1	TRBD1	TRBV29-1	TGCAGCGTGCGGCCCGACAGGGACTCCTACAATGAGCAGTTCTTC	CSVRPDRDSYNEQFF
NA	TRBJ2-2	NA	TRBV7-7	TGTGCCAGCAGGATAAGGACAGACACCGGGGAGCTGTTTTTT	CASRIRTDTGELFF
once	TRBJ2-7	NA	TRBV7-9	TGTGCCAGCAGCGAACAGGGGACTTCCTACGAGCAGTACTTC	CASSEQGTSYEQYF
NA	TRBJ1-1	NA	TRBV4-3	TGCGCCAGCAGCCAAGTGGGGCAGGGGTCCACTGAAGCTTTCTTT	CASSQVGQGSTEAFF
NA	TRBJ2-7	TRBD2	TRBV6-6	TGTGCCAGCAGACTAGCGGGGGGGCCATACGAGCAGTACTTC	CASRLAGGPYEQYF
NA	TRBJ2-3	NA	TRBV7-2	TGTGCCAGCAGCTTAGCGACTCTCGACCCAAAAGGAACAGATACGCAGTATTTT	CASSLATLDPKGTDTQYF
NA	TRBJ2-3	TRBD2	TRBV7-6	TGTGCCAGCAGCTTGAGGGGCGGGGGGGCGGATACGCAGTATTTT	CASSLRGGGADTQYF
NA	TRBJ2-5	TRBD2	TRBV30	TGTGCCTGGAGTGCAGGGAGGGCGTGGGAGACCCAGTACTTC	CAWSAGRAWETQYF
NA	TRBJ2-7	TRBD2	TRBV25-1	TGTGCCAGCAGAGCGGGAGGCTCCTACGAGCAGTACTTC	CASRAGGSYEQYF
NA	TRBJ2-7	TRBD2	TRBV4-3	TGCGCCAGCAGCCAAGGACTAGCGGGGTCCTACGAGCAGTACTTC	CASSQGLAGSYEQYF
few	TRBJ2-1	TRBD2	TRBV11-3	TGTGCCAGCAGTCACGGACTAGCGGGCTTAGACAATGAGCAGTTCTTC	CASSHGLAGLDNEQFF
NA	TRBJ2-3	NA	TRBV6-5	TGTGCCAGCAGTTCCACCGAGGTACCAGATACGCAGTATTTT	CASSSTEVPDTQYF
NA	TRBJ2-7	NA	TRBV9	TGTGCCAGCAGCGTAGGTTCCCACCGGAGGATTTACGAGCAGTACTTC	CASSVGSHRRIYEQYF
NA	TRBJ2-4	NA	TRBV11-2	TGTGCCAGCAGCCTAGACCGCTACTCAAACATTCAGTACTTC	CASSLDRYSNIQYF
NA	TRBJ2-7	TRBD2	TRBV4-2	TGTGCCAGCAGCTCACGACTAGCGGGTCCCTACGAGCAGTACTTC	CASSSRLAGPYEQYF
NA	TRBJ2-5	TRBD2	TRBV27	TGTGCCAGCAGCCTGACTAGCGGGTATCAAGAGACCCAGTACTTC	CASSLTSGYQETQYF
NA	TRBJ2-1	NA	TRBV5-4	TGTGCCAGCAGCTCGGGACAAAAGGGTGAGCAGTTCTTC	CASSSGQKGEQFF